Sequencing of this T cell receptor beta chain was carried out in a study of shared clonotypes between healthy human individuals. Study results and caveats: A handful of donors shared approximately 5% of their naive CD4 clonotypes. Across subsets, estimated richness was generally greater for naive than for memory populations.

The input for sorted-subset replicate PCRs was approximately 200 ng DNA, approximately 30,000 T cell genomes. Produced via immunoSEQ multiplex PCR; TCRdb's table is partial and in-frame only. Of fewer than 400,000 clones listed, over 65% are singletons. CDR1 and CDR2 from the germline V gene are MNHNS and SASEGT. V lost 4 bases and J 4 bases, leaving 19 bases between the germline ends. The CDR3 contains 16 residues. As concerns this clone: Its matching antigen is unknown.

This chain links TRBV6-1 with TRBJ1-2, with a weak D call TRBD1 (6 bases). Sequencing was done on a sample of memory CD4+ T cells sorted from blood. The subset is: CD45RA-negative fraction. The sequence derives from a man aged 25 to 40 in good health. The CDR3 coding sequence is TGTGCCAGCAGTGGTCGGATGGGGGGCGCCGGCTATGGCTACACCTTC. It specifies CASSGRMGGAGYGYTF.